This T cell receptor (beta chain) was sequenced during a study of OX40 agonist ivuxolimab in advanced cancers. At the level of the study: Every 2 weeks, ivuxolimab was infused into the patients intravenously at between 0.01 and 10 mg/kg. Dose-escalation patients had hepatocellular carcinoma, melanoma, renal cell or head and neck cancer. Partial responses were achieved by three patients, of whom one had hepatocellular carcinoma and two had cutaneous melanoma. Findings and caveats of the study: Not determined was the antigen specificity of the expanded peripheral T cells.

The CDR3 has 15 residues. The germline gives CDR1 WNHNN, CDR2 SYGVQD (reference sequence). V shed 11 bases, J shed 7 bases, and the junction held 15 bases outside the gene matches. As regards this clone: Antigen unknown.

This table comes from immunoSEQ multiplex PCR, and its TCRdb copy is limited to in-frame clones, with some not included. Of roughly 30,000 clones listed, 75% to 90% are singletons. Specimen: CD4+ or CD8+ T cells sorted from blood, collected in a trial of the OX40 agonist ivuxolimab. The rearrangement uses TRBV10-1 and TRBJ2-2; 8 positions match TRBD2. This sequence originates from an adult with an advanced solid tumor such as melanoma, head and neck, liver or kidney cancer. The DNA of the CDR3 is TGCGCCGCGTATAGGAGCGGGAGATCAGGCGGGGAGCTGTTTTTT. Its translation: CAAYRSGRSGGELFF.